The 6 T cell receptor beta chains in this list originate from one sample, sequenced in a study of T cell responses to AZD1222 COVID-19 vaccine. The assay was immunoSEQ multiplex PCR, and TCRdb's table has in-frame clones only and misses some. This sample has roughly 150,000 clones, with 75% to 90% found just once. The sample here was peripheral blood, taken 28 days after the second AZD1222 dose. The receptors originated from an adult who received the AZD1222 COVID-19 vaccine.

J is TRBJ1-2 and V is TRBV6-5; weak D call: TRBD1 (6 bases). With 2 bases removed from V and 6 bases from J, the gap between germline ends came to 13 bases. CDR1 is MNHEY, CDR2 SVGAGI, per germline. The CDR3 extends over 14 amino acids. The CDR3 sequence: CASSYAGTSNGYTF. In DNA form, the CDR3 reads TGTGCCAGCAGTTACGCCGGGACAAGTAATGGCTACACCTTC.

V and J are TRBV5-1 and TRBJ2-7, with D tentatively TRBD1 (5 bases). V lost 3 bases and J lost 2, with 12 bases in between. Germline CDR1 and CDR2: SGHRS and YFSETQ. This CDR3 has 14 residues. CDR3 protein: CASSSDSGTYEQYF. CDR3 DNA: TGCGCCAGCAGCTCCGATTCAGGGACCTACGAGCAGTACTTC.

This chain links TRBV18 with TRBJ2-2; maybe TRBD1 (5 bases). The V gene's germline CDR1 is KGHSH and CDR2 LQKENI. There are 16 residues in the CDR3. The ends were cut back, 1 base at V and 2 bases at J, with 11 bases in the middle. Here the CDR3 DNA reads TGTGCCAGCTCACCACGGAAAGGGGATAACACCGGGGAGCTGTTTTTT. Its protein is CASSPRKGDNTGELFF.

The DNA of the CDR3 is TGTGCCAGCAGTGAACACCACCGAGGGACTGAAGCTTTCTTT. This gives the protein CASSEHHRGTEAFF. The chain employs TRBV2 and TRBJ1-1; the D is unclear. The V end lost 2 bases, the J end lost 5 bases, and 12 bases lay between the germline ends. CDR1 is SNHLY, CDR2 FYNNEI, per germline. The CDR3 consists of 14 residues.

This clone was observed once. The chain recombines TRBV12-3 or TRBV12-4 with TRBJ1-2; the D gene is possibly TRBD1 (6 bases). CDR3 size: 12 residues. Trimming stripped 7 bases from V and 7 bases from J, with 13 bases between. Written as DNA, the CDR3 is TGTGCCAGCATCCCGGACAGTCCTGGCTACACCTTC. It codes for CASIPDSPGYTF.

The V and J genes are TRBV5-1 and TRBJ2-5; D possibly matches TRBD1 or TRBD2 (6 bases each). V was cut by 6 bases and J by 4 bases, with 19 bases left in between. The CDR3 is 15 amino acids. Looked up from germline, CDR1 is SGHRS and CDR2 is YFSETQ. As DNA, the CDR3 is TGCGCCAGCAATGGGGGAGGAAGGGGGACAGAGACCCAGTACTTC. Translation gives CASNGGGRGTETQYF.